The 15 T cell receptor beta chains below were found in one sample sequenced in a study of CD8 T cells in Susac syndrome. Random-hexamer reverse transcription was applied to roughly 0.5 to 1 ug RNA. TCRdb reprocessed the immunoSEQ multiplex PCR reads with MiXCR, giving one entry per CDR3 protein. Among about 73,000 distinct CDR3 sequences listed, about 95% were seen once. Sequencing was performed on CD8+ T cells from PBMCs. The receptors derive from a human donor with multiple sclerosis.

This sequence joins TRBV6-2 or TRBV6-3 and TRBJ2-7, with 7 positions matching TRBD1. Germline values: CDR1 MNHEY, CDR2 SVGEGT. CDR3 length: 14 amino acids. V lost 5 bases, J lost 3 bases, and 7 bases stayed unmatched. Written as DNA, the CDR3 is TGTGCCAGCAGTCGGGCGGACAGGATCTACGAGCAGTACTTC. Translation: CASSRADRIYEQYF.

The CDR3 DNA reads as TGTGCCAGCAGCTTAGTAGGGATAGCTAACTATGGCTACACCTTC. Protein: CASSLVGIANYGYTF. This chain connects TRBV13 to TRBJ1-2; D gene unclear. The CDR3 contains 15 residues. Trimming pared 1 base from V and 0 bases from J, leaving 9 bases between. Germline CDR1 PRHDT, CDR2 FYEKMQ (reference sequence).

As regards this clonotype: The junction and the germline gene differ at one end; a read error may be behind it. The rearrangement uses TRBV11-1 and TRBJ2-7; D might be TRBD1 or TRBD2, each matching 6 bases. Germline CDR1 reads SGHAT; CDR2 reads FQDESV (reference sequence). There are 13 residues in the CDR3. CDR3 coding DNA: TGTGCCAGCAGCTTCACCGGGGGCGCCGTCAGTTTCTTC. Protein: CASSFTGGAVSFF.

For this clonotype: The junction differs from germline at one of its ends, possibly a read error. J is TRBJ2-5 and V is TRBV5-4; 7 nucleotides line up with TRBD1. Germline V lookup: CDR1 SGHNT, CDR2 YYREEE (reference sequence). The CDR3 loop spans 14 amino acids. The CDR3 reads CTSSIRQGVETQYF. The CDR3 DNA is TGTACCAGCAGCATAAGACAGGGTGTGGAGACCCAGTACTTC.

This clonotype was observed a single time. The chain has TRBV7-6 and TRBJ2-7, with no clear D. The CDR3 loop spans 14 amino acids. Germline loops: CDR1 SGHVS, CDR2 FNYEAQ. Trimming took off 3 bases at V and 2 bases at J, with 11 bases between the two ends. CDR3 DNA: TGTGCCAGCAGCTTCTCTCTAGAGACCTACGAGCAGTACTTC. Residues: CASSFSLETYEQYF.

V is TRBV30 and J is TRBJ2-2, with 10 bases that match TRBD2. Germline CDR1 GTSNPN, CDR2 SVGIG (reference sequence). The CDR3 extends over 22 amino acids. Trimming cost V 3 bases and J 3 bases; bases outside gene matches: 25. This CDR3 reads CAWRIKPGLATPLTRDTGELFF. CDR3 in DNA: TGTGCCTGGAGAATTAAACCGGGACTAGCGACTCCTTTAACCCGGGACACCGGGGAGCTGTTTTTT.

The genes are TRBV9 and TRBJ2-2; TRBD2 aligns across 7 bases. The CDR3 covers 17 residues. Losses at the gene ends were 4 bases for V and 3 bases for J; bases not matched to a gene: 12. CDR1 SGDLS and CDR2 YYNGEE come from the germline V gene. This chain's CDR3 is CASSSPGWGRDTGELFF. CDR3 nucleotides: TGTGCCAGCAGCTCCCCTGGATGGGGGAGGGACACCGGGGAGCTGTTTTTT.

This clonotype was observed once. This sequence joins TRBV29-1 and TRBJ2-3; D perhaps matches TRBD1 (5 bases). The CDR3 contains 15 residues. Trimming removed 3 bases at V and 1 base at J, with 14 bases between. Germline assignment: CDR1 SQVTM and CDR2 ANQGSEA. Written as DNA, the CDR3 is TGCAGCGTTGAGGCAGGGCGATTCGGCACAGATACGCAGTATTTT. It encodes CSVEAGRFGTDTQYF.

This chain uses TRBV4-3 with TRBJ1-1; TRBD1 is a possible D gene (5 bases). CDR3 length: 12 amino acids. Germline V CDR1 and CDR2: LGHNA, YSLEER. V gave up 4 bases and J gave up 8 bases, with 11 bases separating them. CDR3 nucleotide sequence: TGCGCCAGCAGCCTCCCGGGACTAGAAGCTTTCTTT. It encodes CASSLPGLEAFF.

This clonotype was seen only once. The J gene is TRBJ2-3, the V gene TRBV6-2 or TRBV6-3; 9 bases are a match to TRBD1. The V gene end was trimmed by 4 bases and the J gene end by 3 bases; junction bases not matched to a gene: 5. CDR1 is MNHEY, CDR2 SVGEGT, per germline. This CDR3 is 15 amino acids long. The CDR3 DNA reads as TGTGCCAGCAGTTTCGGGGACAGGGAGACAGATACGCAGTATTTT. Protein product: CASSFGDRETDTQYF.

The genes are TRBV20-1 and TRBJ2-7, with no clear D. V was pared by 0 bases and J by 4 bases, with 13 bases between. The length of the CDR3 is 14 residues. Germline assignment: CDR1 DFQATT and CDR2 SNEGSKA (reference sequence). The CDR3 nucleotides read TGCAGTGCTAGAGATCGGAACCGGAGTTACGAGCAGTACTTC. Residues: CSARDRNRSYEQYF.

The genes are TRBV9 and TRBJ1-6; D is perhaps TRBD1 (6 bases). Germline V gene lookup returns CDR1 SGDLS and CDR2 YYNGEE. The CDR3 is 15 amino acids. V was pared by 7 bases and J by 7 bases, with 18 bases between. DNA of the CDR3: TGTGCCAGCTCCGTTTCCGGGGGCCTGAATTCACCCCTCCACTTT. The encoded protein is CASSVSGGLNSPLHF.

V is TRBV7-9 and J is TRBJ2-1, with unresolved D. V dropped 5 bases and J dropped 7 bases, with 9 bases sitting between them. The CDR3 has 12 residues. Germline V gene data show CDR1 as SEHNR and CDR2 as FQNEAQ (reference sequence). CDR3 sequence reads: CASSDANNEQFF. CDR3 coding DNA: TGTGCCAGCAGCGACGCTAATAATGAGCAGTTCTTC. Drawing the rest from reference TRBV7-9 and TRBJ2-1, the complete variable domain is DTGVSQNPRHKITKRGQNVTFRCDPISEHNRLYWYRQTLGQGPEFLTYFQNEAQLEKSRLLSDRFSAERPKGSFSTLEIQRTEQGDSAMYLCASSDANNEQFFGPGTRLTVL.

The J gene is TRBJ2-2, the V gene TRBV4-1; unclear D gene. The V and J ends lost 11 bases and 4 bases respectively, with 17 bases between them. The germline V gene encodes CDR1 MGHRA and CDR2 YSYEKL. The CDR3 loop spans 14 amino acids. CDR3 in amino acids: CASQSQLRTGELFF. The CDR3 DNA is TGCGCCTCCCAGAGTCAGCTTCGCACCGGGGAGCTGTTTTTT.

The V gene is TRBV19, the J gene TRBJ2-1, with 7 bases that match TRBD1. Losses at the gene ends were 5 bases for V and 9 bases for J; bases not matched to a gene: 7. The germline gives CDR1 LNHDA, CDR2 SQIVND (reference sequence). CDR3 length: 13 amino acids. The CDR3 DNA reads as TGTGCCAGTAGTTCCACAGGGGAAGGTGAGCAGTTCTTC. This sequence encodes CASSSTGEGEQFF.